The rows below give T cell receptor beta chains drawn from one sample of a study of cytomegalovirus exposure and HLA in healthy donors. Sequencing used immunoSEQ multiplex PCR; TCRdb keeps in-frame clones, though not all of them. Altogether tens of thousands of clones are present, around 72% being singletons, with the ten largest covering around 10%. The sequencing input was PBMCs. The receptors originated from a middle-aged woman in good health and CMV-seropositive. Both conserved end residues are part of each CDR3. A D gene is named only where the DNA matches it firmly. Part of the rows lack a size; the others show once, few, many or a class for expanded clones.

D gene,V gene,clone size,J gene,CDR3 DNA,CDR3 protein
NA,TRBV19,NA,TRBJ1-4,TGTGCCAGTAGTATACTGAGTGAAAAACTGTTTTTT,CASSILSEKLFF
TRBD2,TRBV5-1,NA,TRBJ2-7,TGCGCCAGCAGCTTGGGCCCTAGCGGGGGGGCCAACGAGCAGTACTTC,CASSLGPSGGANEQYF
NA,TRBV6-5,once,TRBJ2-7,TGTGCCAGCAGTTACGAAGAGCGAACCTACGAGCAGTACTTC,CASSYEERTYEQYF
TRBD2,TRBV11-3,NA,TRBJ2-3,TGTGCCAGCAGCCCCGGGACTAGCGGGGACACAGATACGCAGTATTTT,CASSPGTSGDTDTQYF
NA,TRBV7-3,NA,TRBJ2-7,TGTGCCAGCAGCCAAACACCCCTCCCCTTCTACGAGCAGTACTTC,CASSQTPLPFYEQYF
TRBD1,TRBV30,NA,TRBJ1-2,TGTGCCTGGACCACCCTGCGAGGCAGGGGGGGCTACACCTTC,CAWTTLRGRGGYTF
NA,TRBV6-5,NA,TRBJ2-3,TGTGCCGCCAAGGGGTCCACAGATACGCAGTATTTT,CAAKGSTDTQYF
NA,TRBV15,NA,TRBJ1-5,TGTGCCACCAGCGGGGGAGGTCAGCCCCAGCATTTT,CATSGGGQPQHF
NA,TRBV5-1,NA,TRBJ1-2,TGCGCCAGCAGCGATCCTGGGGGGATGTATGGCTACACCTTC,CASSDPGGMYGYTF
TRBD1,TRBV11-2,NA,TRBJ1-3,TGTGCCAGCAGCTTACTCCGGACAGGGGTAGATTTT,CASSLLRTGVDF
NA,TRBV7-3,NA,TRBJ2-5,TGTGCCAGCAGCTTATCTTCGGAAGAGACCCAGTACTTC,CASSLSSEETQYF
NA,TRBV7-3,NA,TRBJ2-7,TGTGCCAGCAGCCCTCGATTGGGGGGAGCCGAGCAGTACTTC,CASSPRLGGAEQYF
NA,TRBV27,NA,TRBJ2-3,TGTGCCAGCAGTTTATCGAGATACGGTACGCAGTATTTT,CASSLSRYGTQYF
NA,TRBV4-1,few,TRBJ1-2,TGCGCCAGCAGCCAAGATCGTTACAGGAACTATGGCTACACCTTC,CASSQDRYRNYGYTF
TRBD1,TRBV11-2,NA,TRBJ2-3,TGTGCCAGCAGCTTACTGTGGGACAGCGGCACAGATACGCAGTATTTT,CASSLLWDSGTDTQYF
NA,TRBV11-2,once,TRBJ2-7,TGTGCCAGCAGCTTAGCCCCAGACTACGAGCAGTACTTC,CASSLAPDYEQYF
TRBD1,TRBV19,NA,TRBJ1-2,TGTGCCAGTAGTATACGGGACAGGGATTCTGGCTACACCTTC,CASSIRDRDSGYTF
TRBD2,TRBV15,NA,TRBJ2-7,TGTGCCACCAGCCCGGGGATAGCGGGGTGGGGCGCCTACGAGCAGTACTTC,CATSPGIAGWGAYEQYF
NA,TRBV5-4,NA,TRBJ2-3,TGTGCCAGCAGCCTCGACAGGACAGATACGCAGTATTTT,CASSLDRTDTQYF
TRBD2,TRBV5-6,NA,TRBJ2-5,TGTGCCAGCAGCTTGTTAAATGCGGGGGGGCCTTATAGGCCCCACTTC,CASSLLNAGGPYRPHF
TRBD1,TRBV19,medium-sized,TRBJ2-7,TGTGCCAGTAGAGAGACAGGGGTAACCTACGAGCAGTACTTC,CASRETGVTYEQYF
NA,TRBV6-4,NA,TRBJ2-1,TGTGCCAGCAGTGGCGACGGTTCAGGGGCCTATGAGCAGTTCTTC,CASSGDGSGAYEQFF
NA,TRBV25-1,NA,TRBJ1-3,TGTGCCAGCAGTGACTCAACAGGAAACACCATATATTTT,CASSDSTGNTIYF
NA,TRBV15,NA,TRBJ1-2,TGTGCCACCACTGCGCGGAATGAGGATGGCTACACCTTC,CATTARNEDGYTF
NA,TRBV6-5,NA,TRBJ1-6,TGTGCCAGCAGTTACTCGGCAGTTATTAATTCACCCCTCCACTTT,CASSYSAVINSPLHF
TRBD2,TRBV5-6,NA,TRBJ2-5,TGTGCCGGCACGGTAGGCGGGGGGCCGGGGGAGACCCAGTACTTC,CAGTVGGGPGETQYF
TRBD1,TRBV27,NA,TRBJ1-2,TGTGCCAGCAGGTTGGGGACAGGGAACTATGGCTACACCTTC,CASRLGTGNYGYTF
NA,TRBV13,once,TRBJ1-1,TGTGCCAGCAGCCCAACCCGGGGGACTTACATAGTAGAGGCTTTCTTT,CASSPTRGTYIVEAFF
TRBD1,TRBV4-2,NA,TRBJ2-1,TGTGCCAGCAGCCAAGGGGGACAGGGGTTGAGTGAGCAGTTCTTC,CASSQGGQGLSEQFF
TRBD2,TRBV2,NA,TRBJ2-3,TGTGCCAGCAGTCCCCAAGCGGGGGGCATCGCAGATACGCAGTATTTT,CASSPQAGGIADTQYF
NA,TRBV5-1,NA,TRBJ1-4,TGCGCCAGCAGCTTGAGTTCGGGGGGAGACGAAAAACTGTTTTTT,CASSLSSGGDEKLFF
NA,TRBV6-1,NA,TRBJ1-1,TGTGCCAGCAGCATAGCCGTGACTGAAGCTTTCTTT,CASSIAVTEAFF
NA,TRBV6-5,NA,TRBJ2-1,TGTGCCAGCACTACCGCCTCAACGGGGTGGAATGAGCAGTTCTTC,CASTTASTGWNEQFF
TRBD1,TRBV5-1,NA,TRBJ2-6,TGCGCCAGCAGCTTGGGACAGGGGCTCATCTCTGGGGCCAACGTCCTGACTTTC,CASSLGQGLISGANVLTF
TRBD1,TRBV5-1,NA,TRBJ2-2,TGCGCCAGCAGCTCGACAGGGGCGTCGAACACCGGGGAGCTGTTTTTT,CASSSTGASNTGELFF
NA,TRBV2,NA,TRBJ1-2,TGTGCCAGCAGTGAAGGGTGGGGCGTCTCCTATGGCTACACCTTC,CASSEGWGVSYGYTF
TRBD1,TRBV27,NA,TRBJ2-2,TGTGCCAGCAGCCGCTATTTCCGGGACAGGGGACTAACGAACACCGGGGAGCTGTTTTTT,CASSRYFRDRGLTNTGELFF
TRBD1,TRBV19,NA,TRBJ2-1,TGTGCCAGTAGTATAGACAGGGGGTATGGCGATGAGCAGTTCTTC,CASSIDRGYGDEQFF
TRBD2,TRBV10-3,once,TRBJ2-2,TGTGCCATCAGTGACGGGACTAGCTCCGGGGAGCTGTTTTTT,CAISDGTSSGELFF
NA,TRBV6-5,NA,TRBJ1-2,TGTGCCAGCAGTTACTTCGCAGGCACCTTCGACTACACCTTC,CASSYFAGTFDYTF
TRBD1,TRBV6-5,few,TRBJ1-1,TGTGCCAGCAGTCGCCCGGACAGGGGCTGGGAAGCTTTCTTT,CASSRPDRGWEAFF
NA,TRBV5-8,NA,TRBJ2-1,TGTGCCAGCAGCTTACGGGGGATGTCCTACAATGAGCAGTTCTTC,CASSLRGMSYNEQFF
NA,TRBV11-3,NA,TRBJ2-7,TGTGCCAGCAGCTGGACAGCTGCCTCCTACGAGCAGTACTTC,CASSWTAASYEQYF
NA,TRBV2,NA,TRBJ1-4,TGTGCCAGCAGTGAAATCGGAGAGGAAAAACTGTTTTTT,CASSEIGEEKLFF
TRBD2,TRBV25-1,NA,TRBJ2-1,TGTGCCAGCAGTGAATTGGGGACTAGCGGGACCTACAATGAGCAGTTCTTC,CASSELGTSGTYNEQFF